The next 3 T cell receptor beta chains were all read from a single sample in a study of lymphopenia after photon versus proton radiotherapy. Using immunoSEQ multiplex PCR, the repertoire was profiled, and TCRdb retains in-frame clones only, with some absent. The data hold 20,000 to 25,000 clones, with about 80% observed a single time. The sample consisted of peripheral blood, taken from a patient treated with photon-based radiotherapy. These receptors originate from a man aged 40-55 years with gastric cancer.

In nucleotides, the CDR3 is TGTGCCAGCAGCCCGTTCTACAAGGGACCCCCCTACAATCAGCCCCAGCATTTT. It is translated as CASSPFYKGPPYNQPQHF. V usage is TRBV7-2 and J usage is TRBJ1-5; TRBD1 might be the D (5 bases). CDR3 length: 18 amino acids. The germline CDR1 and CDR2 sequences are SGHTA and FQGNSA. With 5 bases removed from V and 3 bases from J, the gap between germline ends came to 23 bases.

Written as DNA, the CDR3 is TGCGCCAGCAGCCTGGGTGGGATGGACACTGAAGCTTTCTTT. Residues: CASSLGGMDTEAFF. This sequence joins TRBV5-1 and TRBJ1-1; D uncertain. This CDR3 is 14 amino acids long. Trimming left V 4 bases short and J 3 bases short, with 13 bases between. The germline CDR1 and CDR2 sequences are SGHRS and YFSETQ.

The chain recombines TRBV6-6 with TRBJ1-3; 7 bases map to TRBD1. CDR1 is MNHNY, CDR2 SVGAGI, per germline (reference sequence). Losses at the gene ends were 8 bases for V and 6 bases for J; bases not matched to a gene: 16. The CDR3 is made up of 16 amino acids. The CDR3 DNA reads TGTGCCAGCTTTAAAGGGGGACAGCGCCGAGAAAACACCATATATTTT. This gives the protein CASFKGGQRRENTIYF.